A few counts support the clone carrying this T cell receptor beta chain. Antigen specificity is unknown. These data originate in a study of T cells in Graves' hyperthyroidism and ophthalmopathy. Notes on the study in general: The majority of expanded thyroid clonotypes above 0.001 also appeared in blood.

The source material, RNA transcripts, was used to amplify TCR beta CDR3 regions. A set of HTBI primers served as the primers for a first-round RT-PCR of the TCR CDR3. TCRdb recomputed calls from the multiplex PCR reads with MiXCR, one row per CDR3 protein. This repertoire shows 450,000 to 600,000 distinct CDR3 sequences, 20% found once; its top ten account for about half. Sample: blood. This TCR came from a man aged 35-49 years with Graves' ophthalmopathy.

CDR3 loop: CATAGGRNSPLHF. DNA of the CDR3: TGTGCCACCGCCGGGGGTCGGAATTCACCCCTCCACTTT. The chain is built from TRBV15 and TRBJ1-6; tentatively, D is TRBD1 (5 bases). The CDR3 consists of 13 residues. CDR1 is LNHNV and CDR2 is YYDKDF in the germline V gene (reference sequence). Trimming shortened V by 8 bases and J by 7 bases, and 12 bases separated the two germline ends.